The next 29 T cell receptor beta chains were all read from a single sample in a study of cytomegalovirus exposure and HLA in healthy donors. PCR was performed using 60 Vbeta and 13 Jbeta primers. TCRdb's table, derived via immunoSEQ multiplex PCR, lists solely in-frame clones and lacks some. The sample lists 100,000 to 150,000 clones; 77% were seen once. The sample taken for sequencing was PBMCs. All receptors come from a human donor in good health.

The genes are TRBV5-8 and TRBJ1-1, with no clear D. V gave up 0 bases and J gave up 4 bases, with 7 bases separating them. This CDR3 is built from 13 residues. The germline V gene has CDR1 SGHTS and CDR2 YDEGEE. CDR3 amino acids: CASSLALGTEAFF. The DNA for the CDR3 is TGTGCCAGCAGCTTGGCCCTAGGCACTGAAGCTTTCTTT.

The gene calls are TRBV7-9 and TRBJ2-2; 9 positions agree with TRBD2. With V trimmed by 5 bases and J by 5 bases, 6 bases remained unmatched. Per germline, CDR1 SEHNR and CDR2 FQNEAQ (reference sequence). The CDR3 loop spans 15 amino acids. The DNA for the CDR3 is TGTGCCAGCAGCAGACCTAGCGGGGTAACCGGGGAGCTGTTTTTT. Translation: CASSRPSGVTGELFF.

The DNA of the CDR3 is TGTGCCAGCAGCTTTGGAGGGCTGGGGAACACTGAAGCTTTCTTT. It specifies CASSFGGLGNTEAFF. The chain carries TRBV13 and TRBJ1-1; no clear D gene. The CDR3 consists of 15 residues. Germline values: CDR1 PRHDT, CDR2 FYEKMQ (reference sequence). The V and J ends lost 3 bases and 1 base respectively, with 12 bases between them.

V usage is TRBV28 and J usage is TRBJ2-7, with 10 bases matching TRBD2. Looked up from germline, CDR1 is MDHEN and CDR2 is SYDVKM. This CDR3 has 16 amino acids. V was pared by 2 bases and J by 4 bases, with 8 bases of the junction left unmatched. Here the CDR3 DNA reads TGTGCCAGCAGTTTACTGCGAGCTAGCGGGAGTTACGAGCAGTACTTC. Translation: CASSLLRASGSYEQYF.

This clone was seen once. The rearrangement joins TRBV13 to TRBJ2-1; 7 bases match TRBD2. The CDR3 spans 14 residues. V lost 1 base and J lost 9; bases outside the gene matches: 6. CDR1 and CDR2 (germline): PRHDT, FYEKMQ (reference sequence). CDR3 residues: CASSLAAGAGEQFF. The CDR3 DNA reads TGTGCCAGCAGCTTAGCGGCGGGAGCGGGTGAGCAGTTCTTC.

This chain uses TRBV6-5 with TRBJ1-5; tentative D call: TRBD1 (6 bases). CDR1 is MNHEY, CDR2 SVGAGI, per germline. Trimming took 2 bases from V and 6 from J, leaving 14 bases between them. The CDR3 is made up of 15 amino acids. CDR3: CASSYAGGAGQPQHF. Written as DNA, the CDR3 is TGTGCCAGCAGTTACGCGGGGGGGGCGGGTCAGCCCCAGCATTTT.

The gene calls are TRBV6-5 and TRBJ2-3; unclear D gene. The germline CDR1 and CDR2 sequences are MNHEY and SVGAGI. The germline V and J ends were trimmed by 5 bases and 6 bases, with 18 bases remaining between them. The CDR3 loop spans 15 amino acids. The CDR3 is CASSSETRFIDTQYF. CDR3 nucleotide sequence: TGTGCCAGCAGTAGCGAGACCCGCTTCATTGATACGCAGTATTTT.

This clone turned up a few times. The CDR3 region is CASSPPKGSSTDTQYF. The DNA of the CDR3 is TGTGCCAGCTCACCACCTAAAGGGAGCAGCACAGATACGCAGTATTTT. The chain recombines TRBV18 with TRBJ2-3, with D perhaps matching TRBD2 (5 bases). V lost 0 bases and J 0 bases, leaving 10 bases between the germline ends. The CDR3 is 16 residues long. Per the germline V gene, CDR1 is KGHSH and CDR2 is LQKENI. The full variable domain, its missing parts supplied by reference TRBV18 and TRBJ2-3, is NAGVMQNPRHLVRRRGQEARLRCSPMKGHSHVYWYRQLPEEGLKFMVYLQKENIIDESGMPKERFSAEFPKEGPSILRIQQVVRGDSAAYFCASSPPKGSSTDTQYFGPGTRLTVL.

This chain connects TRBV27 to TRBJ2-1; 11 positions match TRBD2. After removal of 6 bases from V and 9 bases from J, the junction contained 13 bases not matched to a gene. This CDR3 has 16 amino acids. CDR1 is MNHEY and CDR2 is SMNVEV in the germline V gene (reference sequence). CDR3 loop: CASRVIAGGWGGEQFF. The CDR3 DNA follows: TGTGCCAGCAGGGTCATAGCGGGAGGGTGGGGCGGTGAGCAGTTCTTC.

V and J are TRBV2 and TRBJ1-2, with 7 bases identical to TRBD1. Germline CDR1 is SNHLY and CDR2 is FYNNEI. The CDR3 covers 15 residues. The ends lost 4 bases at V and 5 bases at J; junction bases unmatched: 10. The CDR3 DNA reads as TGTGCCAGCAGTGGGGGACAGCTACTTAATTATGGCTACACCTTC. Translating it yields CASSGGQLLNYGYTF.

V gene TRBV27 combines with J gene TRBJ2-7; D is uncertain. Germline V gives CDR1 MNHEY, CDR2 SMNVEV (reference sequence). The V gene lost 4 bases and the J gene lost 2 bases, with 18 bases spanning the gap. The CDR3 is 16 amino acids. CDR3 bases: TGTGCCAGCAGTTCTATACCCTGGGCAGTCACCTACGAGCAGTACTTC. It yields the protein CASSSIPWAVTYEQYF.

The V call is TRBV9, the J call TRBJ1-5, with D maybe TRBD1 (6 bases). This CDR3 comprises 15 residues. CDR1 is SGDLS, CDR2 YYNGEE, per germline. Deletions cut 4 bases from V and 4 bases from J, with 15 bases between. The CDR3: CASSPGEGGNQPQHF. In nucleotides, the CDR3 is TGTGCCAGCAGCCCGGGGGAGGGGGGGAATCAGCCCCAGCATTTT. The variable domain in full, completed from reference TRBV9 and TRBJ1-5, reads DSGVTQTPKHLITATGQRVTLRCSPRSGDLSVYWYQQSLDQGLQFLIQYYNGEERAKGNILERFSAQQFPDLHSELNLSSLELGDSALYFCASSPGEGGNQPQHFGDGTRLSIL.

The V call is TRBV4-1, the J call TRBJ2-3, with TRBD2 matching 9 bases. In germline, CDR1 is MGHRA, CDR2 YSYEKL. Trimming cost V 0 bases and J 4 bases; bases outside gene matches: 5. This CDR3 region has 16 residues. The CDR3 nucleotides are TGCGCCAGCAGCCAAGAGATGCGGGAGGGCCCAGATACGCAGTATTTT. It translates to CASSQEMREGPDTQYF.

This chain uses TRBV7-9 with TRBJ2-1; 15 nucleotides align to TRBD2. This CDR3 is built from 19 residues. V was clipped by 6 bases and J by 0 bases; unmatched bases: 9. The germline gives CDR1 SEHNR, CDR2 FQNEAQ (reference sequence). In nucleotides, the CDR3 is TGTGCCAGCAGGAGGACTAGCGGGAGGGCCAGGGGCTCCTACAATGAGCAGTTCTTC. Amino acid sequence: CASRRTSGRARGSYNEQFF.

The chain joins TRBV21-1 to TRBJ2-2; the table gives TRBD2 as D, unverified against the DNA. TRBV21-1 is a documented pseudogene. The CDR3 sequence is 17 residues long. The chain's CDR3 is CASSKGWERDWNGELFF. CDR3 nucleotides: TGTGCCAGCAGCAAAGGTTGGGAGCGGGACTGGAACGGGGAGCTGTTTTTT.

V and J are TRBV4-1 and TRBJ2-3; 11 positions match TRBD2. V shed 1 base, J shed 0 bases, and the junction held 3 bases outside the gene matches. Germline assignment: CDR1 MGHRA and CDR2 YSYEKL. This CDR3 contains 17 residues. Here the CDR3 reads CASSQVTSGGSTDTQYF. In DNA form, the CDR3 reads TGCGCCAGCAGCCAAGTTACTAGCGGGGGTAGCACAGATACGCAGTATTTT.

V and J are TRBV7-2 and TRBJ2-3, with TRBD1 identical over 9 bases. The CDR3 is 16 residues long. Germline CDR1 and CDR2: SGHTA and FQGNSA. V was clipped by 5 bases and J by 2 bases; unmatched bases: 8. The CDR3 reads CASSHKGTGLTDTQYF. The CDR3 nucleotides read TGTGCCAGCAGCCACAAGGGGACAGGGCTCACAGATACGCAGTATTTT.

The chain joins TRBV19 to TRBJ1-1; TRBD1 agrees at 7 bases. V trimming: 9 bases; J trimming: 8 bases; junction bases outside the gene matches: 9. CDR1 LNHDA and CDR2 SQIVND come from the germline V gene (reference sequence). There are 12 residues in the CDR3. The CDR3 sequence is CASHETGDEAFF. The CDR3 DNA is TGTGCCAGCCACGAAACAGGGGACGAAGCTTTCTTT.

This clone was observed a handful of times. The CDR3 loop reads CASSQGGDRGRTDTQYF. CDR3 coding DNA: TGTGCCAGCAGCCAAGGCGGAGACAGGGGGCGCACAGATACGCAGTATTTT. The rearrangement uses TRBV4-2 and TRBJ2-3; 10 nucleotides agree with TRBD1. Germline-derived CDR1 and CDR2 are LGHNA and YNFKEQ. V lost 1 base and J lost 1; bases outside the gene matches: 5. This CDR3 region has 17 residues.

The J gene is TRBJ2-2, the V gene TRBV11-3; 9 nucleotides match TRBD1. The CDR3 length is 15 residues. V shed 1 base, J shed 4 bases, and the junction held 1 base outside the gene matches. CDR1 is SGHNT, CDR2 YENEEA, per germline. The CDR3 protein is CASSLGTGATGELFF. The CDR3 DNA reads as TGTGCCAGCAGCTTAGGGACAGGGGCCACCGGGGAGCTGTTTTTT.

This clone has just one count. This chain connects TRBV28 to TRBJ2-2, with D maybe TRBD1 (5 bases). Germline lookup yields CDR1 MDHEN and CDR2 SYDVKM. With 11 bases removed from V and 3 bases from J, the gap between germline ends came to 10 bases. This CDR3 is 12 amino acids long. CDR3 sequence (DNA): TGTGCCGGGCAGGGATACACCGGGGAGCTGTTTTTT. Its translation is CAGQGYTGELFF.

The rearrangement joins TRBV18 to TRBJ1-3, with 9 bases matching TRBD1. The V gene's germline CDR1 is KGHSH and CDR2 LQKENI. V lost 4 bases and J lost 4; bases outside the gene matches: 8. This CDR3 is built from 16 residues. CDR3 residues: CASSLNSGTGGNTIYF. DNA of the CDR3: TGTGCCAGCTCACTGAATTCCGGGACAGGGGGAAACACCATATATTTT.

The chain couples TRBV6-5 to TRBJ2-7; 11 nucleotides agree with TRBD2. There are 16 residues in the CDR3. The V gene end was trimmed by 2 bases and the J gene end by 6 bases; junction bases not matched to a gene: 9. CDR1 is MNHEY, CDR2 SVGAGI, per germline. The CDR3 is CASSYRLAGGTGEQYF. The CDR3 nucleotides read TGTGCCAGCAGTTACCGGCTAGCGGGAGGTACGGGCGAGCAGTACTTC.

The CDR3 sequence: CASSLELGELFF. The CDR3 DNA sequence: TGTGCCAGCAGCTTAGAACTCGGGGAGCTGTTTTTT. The V call is TRBV7-8, the J call TRBJ2-2; D is unresolved. Trimming cost V 1 base and J 7 bases, with 4 bases left between them. Germline V gene lookup returns CDR1 SGHVS and CDR2 FQNEAQ. This CDR3 region has 12 residues.

The V gene is TRBV7-2, the J gene TRBJ2-5; TRBD2 might be the D (6 bases). Matching the DNA end better, TRBJ2-7 makes the J call doubtful. In germline, CDR1 is SGHTA, CDR2 FQGNSA. This CDR3 has 14 amino acids. CDR3 DNA: TGTGCCAGCGGCGGGCCGGGGGTCCCCTACGAGCAGTACTTC. Its translation is CASGGPGVPYEQYF.

This chain uses TRBV6-1 with TRBJ2-7, with D unresolved. Germline loops: CDR1 MNHNS, CDR2 SASEGT. The V end was cut by 6 bases, the J end by 0 bases, with 6 bases between. The CDR3 has 12 residues. In DNA, the CDR3 is TGTGCCAGCAGGGCTAGCTCCTACGAGCAGTACTTC. It is translated as CASRASSYEQYF.

The CDR3 DNA reads TGTGCCAGCAGGCTAGCGGGAGGGCCGAACAATGAGCAGTTCTTC. Translated: CASRLAGGPNNEQFF. The rearrangement uses TRBV28 and TRBJ2-1; 12 bases fit TRBD2. The CDR3 extends over 15 amino acids. V dropped 6 bases and J dropped 5; count of bases not matched to a gene: 5. Per the germline V gene, CDR1 is MDHEN and CDR2 is SYDVKM.

In the case of this clone: One end of the junction does not line up with germline, which may come from a read error. Distinct nucleotide sequences in the sample also encode this CDR3. The chain is built from TRBV28 and TRBJ2-7; tentatively, D is TRBD2 (5 bases). The CDR3 loop spans 13 amino acids. Germline CDR1 and CDR2: MDHEN and SYDVKM. The CDR3 bases are TGTGCCAGCGGCCCCGCGGGTCCGTACGAGCAGTACTTT. Its translation is CASGPAGPYEQYF.

The chain links TRBV10-3 to TRBJ1-5; no firm D call. The V gene lost 0 bases and the J gene lost 0 bases, with 9 bases spanning the gap. The germline V gene has CDR1 ENHRY and CDR2 SYGVKD. The CDR3 extends over 16 amino acids. The CDR3 reads CAISESTGNSNQPQHF. In nucleotides, the CDR3 is TGTGCCATCAGTGAGTCGACGGGGAATAGCAATCAGCCCCAGCATTTT.